The rows below give T cell receptor beta chains drawn from one sample of a study of tumor-infiltrating lymphocytes in primary liver carcinoma. TCRdb passed the multiplex PCR reads through MiXCR, listing each CDR3 protein once. Counted here are 150,000 to 200,000 distinct CDR3 sequences, 85% occurring once; the ten biggest clones make up 18%. The material sequenced was tumor tissue from primary liver carcinoma. The source is a man aged 35 to 55 with primary liver carcinoma and hepatitis B virus infection. Each CDR3 is given with its conserved first and last residue. D genes are given only for firm matches. Where a row states a size, it is once, few, many or the class of an expanded clone; other rows omit it.

TRBV6-6	NA	NA	TRBJ2-5	CACIGYRDYSYEQFF	TGTGCCTGCATCGGGTACAGAGATTACTCCTACGAGCAATTCTTC
TRBV29-1	NA	NA	TRBJ2-5	CIASRDLRETQYF	TGCATCGCCTCAAGGGATCTCCGGGAGACCCAGTACTTC
TRBV5-4	NA	NA	TRBJ2-3	CVNSQNDRTDF	TGTGTCAACAGCCAGAACGATAGGACAGATTTT
TRBV11-2	TRBD1	NA	TRBJ2-7	CASSLGGGPFGYEQYF	TGTGCCAGCAGCTTAGGAGGGGGCCCCTTTGGCTACGAGCAGTACTTC
TRBV5-6	TRBD1	NA	TRBJ2-7	CASSFRQGVTYEQYF	TGTGCCAGCAGCTTCCGGCAGGGGGTCACCTACGAACAGTACTTC
TRBV28	NA	NA	TRBJ1-3	CASSLAGTGNTIYF	TGTGCCAGCAGCCTGGCGGGCACTGGAAACACCATATATTTT
TRBV11-2	NA	NA	TRBJ2-7	CTSTKGVEQYF	TGTACCAGCACAAAAGGGGTTGAGCAATATTTC
TRBV11-2	NA	NA	TRBJ2-5	CASGPRSAPEVTQYF	TGTGCCAGCGGTCCCCGGTCAGCCCCAGAGGTGACCCAGTACTTC
TRBV4-1	TRBD1	NA	TRBJ2-3	CASSLRAGGNRPQYF	TGCGCCAGCAGCCTTCGGGCAGGGGGCAATCGGCCCCAGTATTTT
TRBV5-6	TRBD1	NA	TRBJ2-2	CASSVPGQGNSGELYF	TGTGCCAGCAGCGTACCGGGACAGGGGAACAGCGGGGAGCTGTATTTT
TRBV29-1	NA	NA	TRBJ2-7	CSAGWGNHDQIF	TGCAGCGCGGGTTGGGGTAATCACGATCAGATCTTC
TRBV6-5	NA	NA	TRBJ2-5	CASSYSTSGASQETQYF	TGTGCCAGCAGTTACTCGACTAGTGGCGCATCCCAAGAGACCCAGTACTTC
TRBV28	TRBD1	NA	TRBJ2-7	CASSLPGQRIYEQYF	TGTGCCAGCAGCTTACCGGGACAGAGGATCTACGAGCAGTACTTC
TRBV28	NA	NA	TRBJ2-7	CASSTPVEEYF	TGTGCCAGCAGTACCCCGGTCGAGGAGTACTTC
TRBV11-2	TRBD2	many	TRBJ2-7	CASSSLLAGVIYEQYF	TGTGCCAGCAGCTCCCTTCTCGCGGGAGTGATCTACGAGCAGTACTTC
TRBV29-1	TRBD2	NA	TRBJ2-3	CSAKRGSTDTQYF	TGCAGCGCCAAGCGGGGGAGCACAGATACGCAGTATTTT
TRBV11-2	NA	few	TRBJ2-3	CASSSPGLVGVDTQYF	TGTGCCAGTAGCTCCCCGGGTCTAGTGGGAGTGGATACGCAGTATTTT
TRBV4-3	TRBD2	NA	TRBJ2-3	CASSQELSGGPDMQYF	TGCGCCAGCAGCCAAGAGTTAAGCGGGGGACCAGATATGCAGTATTTT
TRBV7-9	TRBD2	NA	TRBJ2-7	CAGSLISTSGRPSSYEQYF	TGTGCCGGTAGCTTAATCTCGACTAGCGGGAGGCCCAGCTCCTACGAGCAGTACTTC
TRBV11-1	TRBD2	NA	TRBJ2-4	CAISFPGTNRTKNIQYF	TGTGCTATCAGCTTTCCCGGGACTAACAGGACCAAAAACATTCAGTACTTC
TRBV6-2/TRBV6-3	TRBD2	NA	TRBJ2-4	CACSYRTSGVAKNIQNF	TGTGCCTGCAGTTACAGGACTAGCGGGGTGGCCAAAAACATTCAGAACTTC
TRBV29-1	TRBD1	once	TRBJ2-3	CSVRGTGSSDIQYF	TGCAGCGTTAGGGGGACAGGGAGTTCAGATATCCAGTATTTT
TRBV24-1	NA	NA	TRBJ1-2	CATSDPGHFYGYTF	TGTGCCACCAGTGACCCCGGACACTTCTATGGCTACACCTTC
TRBV12-3/TRBV12-4	NA	NA	TRBJ2-4	CASSLLVDLTKNLQYF	TGTGCCAGCAGTTTGTTAGTGGACTTGACCAAAAACCTTCAGTACTTC
TRBV4-1	TRBD2	few	TRBJ2-7	CGSSHTSDSYELYF	TGCGGCAGCAGTCATACTAGCGATTCCTACGAGCTGTACTTC
TRBV12-3/TRBV12-4	NA	NA	TRBJ1-1	CGSSEGAGDEAFF	TGTGGCAGCAGTGAAGGGGCAGGGGATGAAGCTTTCTTT
TRBV29-1	NA	NA	TRBJ2-1	CSVEGKRWLDNEQSF	TGCAGCGTTGAAGGGAAGCGGTGGCTTGACAATGAGCAGTCCTTC
TRBV5-1	NA	NA	TRBJ1-1	CASTQEGGAYTEALF	TGCGCCAGCACCCAAGAAGGGGGTGCCTACACTGAAGCTCTCTTT
TRBV7-9	TRBD1	many	TRBJ2-1	CASSSGGRDNEQFF	TGTGCCAGCAGCTCAGGGGGACGGGACAATGAGCAGTTCTTC
TRBV14	NA	NA	TRBJ2-7	CATSRGSRSCSYEQYF	TGTGCCACCAGCCGAGGTTCGCGGTCATGCTCCTACGAGCAGTACTTC
TRBV6-2/TRBV6-3	TRBD2	NA	TRBJ2-3	CASSRVLAGGDTQYF	TGTGCCAGTAGCCGCGTACTAGCGGGAGGCGACACGCAGTATTTT
TRBV12-3/TRBV12-4	NA	NA	TRBJ2-5	CVSSRSGTETHYF	TGTGTCAGTAGCCGAAGCGGGACAGAGACCCATTACTTC
TRBV27	NA	NA	TRBJ2-1	CASSERAYIEQFF	TGTGCCAGCAGTGAGCGGGCGTACATTGAGCAGTTCTTC
TRBV6-2/TRBV6-3	TRBD1	NA	TRBJ1-2	CASSQTGDGDTF	TGTGCCAGCAGTCAAACAGGGGATGGCGACACCTTC
TRBV29-1	NA	NA	TRBJ2-7	CSVLAGIPGYEQYF	TGCAGCGTTCTAGCCGGGATTCCTGGCTACGAGCAGTACTTC
TRBV11-2	NA	NA	TRBJ2-1	CANSLDRGGMFYNEQFF	TGTGCCAACAGTTTAGATAGGGGCGGGATGTTCTACAATGAGCAGTTCTTC
TRBV11-2	TRBD2	NA	TRBJ2-3	CVSSQRGTGGDTQFF	TGTGTCAGCAGCCAACGGGGGACGGGGGGGGATACGCAGTTTTTT
TRBV10-3	NA	NA	TRBJ2-1	CAITPWASGSYNEQLF	NA
TRBV4-3	NA	NA	TRBJ1-3	CASSQGLLGYTIYF	TGCGCCAGCAGCCAAGGACTACTGGGATACACCATATATTTT
TRBV6-2/TRBV6-3	NA	NA	TRBJ2-1	CASSPMNGTYIEQFF	TGTGCCAGCAGTCCCATGAACGGAACCTACATTGAGCAGTTCTTC
TRBV11-2	NA	NA	TRBJ2-5	CVSSPSSSECTGRETQYF	TGTGTCAGCAGCCCTAGTTCAAGCGAGTGTACTGGGCGGGAGACCCAGTACTTC
TRBV4-1	NA	NA	TRBJ1-5	CASSAVERVGNQSQHF	TGCGCCAGCAGCGCCGTTGAGAGGGTTGGCAATCAGTCCCAGCATTTT
TRBV28	NA	NA	TRBJ1-2	CASSELQGRGIYGYTF	TGTGCCAGCAGCGAGCTTCAGGGGCGCGGGATCTATGGCTACACCTTC
TRBV29-1	TRBD2	NA	TRBJ2-1	CSVEPSETSGRNEQFF	TGCAGCGTTGAACCGTCAGAGACTAGCGGGAGGAATGAGCAGTTCTTC
TRBV21-1	NA	NA	TRBJ2-1	CASSTPDLLVLRFF	TGTGCCAGCAGCACACCAGACCTGCTGGTCCTCCGGTTCTTC
TRBV11-1	NA	NA	TRBJ2-1	CTNSFQGPLDNKQFF	TGTACCAACAGCTTCCAGGGACCGCTGGACAATAAGCAGTTCTTC
TRBV6-2/TRBV6-3	NA	NA	TRBJ1-5	CASSYSRDDDIRNQPLHF	TGTGCCAGCAGTTACTCCCGGGACGATGATATAAGGAATCAGCCCCTGCATTTT
TRBV29-1	TRBD2	many	TRBJ2-1	CSVPGVAGGGNYEQFF	TGCAGCGTTCCCGGGGTGGCCGGGGGGGGAAATTATGAGCAGTTCTTC
TRBV5-5	NA	NA	TRBJ1-2	CASSLTWGEEGGNTF	TGTGCCAGCAGCTTGACATGGGGGGAGGAAGGCGGCAACACCTTC
TRBV29-1	NA	NA	TRBJ1-5	CSGEAGGNQPQHF	TGCAGCGGTGAAGCAGGGGGCAATCAGCCCCAGCATTTT
TRBV4-3	NA	once	TRBJ2-6	CASSQAGFRSGANVLTF	TGCGCCAGCAGCCAAGCTGGGTTCCGCTCTGGGGCCAATGTCCTGACTTTC
TRBV5-5	NA	NA	TRBJ1-2	CASSTRQRGYDYTF	TGTGCAAGCAGCACTAGACAGCGTGGATATGACTACACCTTC
TRBV6-1	NA	NA	TRBJ1-1	CASSERRDVEAFF	TGTGCCAGCAGTGAAAGAAGGGATGTTGAAGCTTTCTTT
TRBV11-1	NA	NA	TRBJ2-7	CVRRGKRSYELYF	TGTGTCAGAAGGGGGAAGCGATCCTACGAGCTGTACTTC
TRBV12-3/TRBV12-4	TRBD1	NA	TRBJ1-2	CASSAQTGMDYGYTF	TGTGCTAGCAGTGCCCAGACAGGGATGGACTATGGCTACACCTTC
TRBV12-3/TRBV12-4	NA	NA	TRBJ2-3	CDSRHTGSGDTQYF	TGTGACAGCAGGCATACAGGTTCGGGGGATACGCAATATTTT
TRBV7-2	NA	NA	TRBJ2-5	CASSIFGEVKTQYF	TGTGCCAGCAGCATATTTGGGGAGGTGAAGACCCAGTACTTC
TRBV29-1	NA	NA	TRBJ2-6	CSIELGGSVANVLTF	TGCAGCATTGAACTGGGGGGATCTGTGGCCAACGTCCTGACTTTC
TRBV5-5	NA	NA	TRBJ1-5	CTSNLTGSEPQHF	TGTACCAGCAACTTAACGGGGTCGGAGCCCCAGCATTTT
TRBV2	NA	NA	TRBJ1-1	CASSETRGVGTEAFF	TGTGCCAGCAGTGAAACGCGAGGTGTAGGCACTGAAGCTTTCTTT